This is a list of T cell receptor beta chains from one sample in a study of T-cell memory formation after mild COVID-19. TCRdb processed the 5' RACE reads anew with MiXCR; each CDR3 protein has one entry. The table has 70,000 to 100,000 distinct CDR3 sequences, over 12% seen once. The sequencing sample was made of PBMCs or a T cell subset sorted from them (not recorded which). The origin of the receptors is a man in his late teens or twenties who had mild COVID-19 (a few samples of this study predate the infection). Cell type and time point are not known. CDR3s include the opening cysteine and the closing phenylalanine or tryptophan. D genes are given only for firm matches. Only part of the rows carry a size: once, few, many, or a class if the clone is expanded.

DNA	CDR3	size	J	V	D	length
TGTGCCAGCAGTTTTAGGCTAGCGGGGGGTCACTCCTACAATGAGCAGTTCTTC	CASSFRLAGGHSYNEQFF	many	TRBJ2-1	TRBV12-3/TRBV12-4	TRBD2	18
TGCGCCAGCAGCCACCCCTCAGGGGGAGAAGAAAAACTGTTTTTT	CASSHPSGGEEKLFF	many	TRBJ1-4	TRBV4-1	TRBD1	15
TGTGCCAGCGGATACAGGGGGAGCTCCTATAATTCACCCCTCCACTTT	CASGYRGSSYNSPLHF	.	TRBJ1-6	TRBV6-5	TRBD1	16
TGCGCCAGCAGCGATCGACTAGCGGGGATCACAGATACGCAGTATTTT	CASSDRLAGITDTQYF	many	TRBJ2-3	TRBV4-1	TRBD2	16
TGTGCCAGCAGCCAGGGGATCACTGAAGCTTTCTTT	CASSQGITEAFF	few	TRBJ1-1	TRBV14	.	12
TGCGCCAGCAGCTTGTCCCCCCTGGGCGGCCCCTACAATGAGCAGTTCTTC	CASSLSPLGGPYNEQFF	few	TRBJ2-1	TRBV5-1	.	17
TGTGCCAGCAGCTCAAACACCGGGGAGCTGTTTTTT	CASSSNTGELFF	few	TRBJ2-2	TRBV5-6	.	12
TGCGCCAGCAGCCAAGGACTAGGCAATGAGCAGTTCTTC	CASSQGLGNEQFF	.	TRBJ2-1	TRBV4-3	.	13
TGTGCCGTAGCAGGGGGTGGGGGAAACACCGGGGAGCTGTTTTTT	CAVAGGGGNTGELFF	few	TRBJ2-2	TRBV6-5	TRBD1	15
TGTGCCAGCAGCTTAGGATGGGGGAACTCTGAAGCTTTCTTT	CASSLGWGNSEAFF	few	TRBJ1-1	TRBV7-9	.	14
TGTGCCAGCAGCCCGGGCCCGGCTGAAGCTTTCTTT	CASSPGPAEAFF	many	TRBJ1-1	TRBV12-3/TRBV12-4	.	12
TGTGCCAGCAGCCGCAGCTCCTATAATTCACCCCTCCACTTT	CASSRSSYNSPLHF	few	TRBJ1-6	TRBV11-2	.	14
TGCAGCGTAATCGGGGACGCCACCGGGGAGCTGTTTTTT	CSVIGDATGELFF	few	TRBJ2-2	TRBV29-1	.	13
TGTGCCAGCGGAAGAACCCCGGATGAGCAGTTCTTC	CASGRTPDEQFF	.	TRBJ2-1	TRBV6-2/TRBV6-3	.	12
TGTGCCAGCGGGGCTCTTGCTAACTATGGCTACACCTTC	CASGALANYGYTF	.	TRBJ1-2	TRBV27	.	13
TGTGCCAGCACCCTAGGGAACTATGGCTACACCTTC	CASTLGNYGYTF	few	TRBJ1-2	TRBV7-9	.	12
TGTGCCAGCAGTTACACGACAGGGGGCGAGACCAATGAGCAGTTCTTC	CASSYTTGGETNEQFF	.	TRBJ2-1	TRBV6-2/TRBV6-3	TRBD1	16
TGCGCCAGCAGCCCCGACAGGGACCTCCAAGAGACCCAGTACTTC	CASSPDRDLQETQYF	.	TRBJ2-5	TRBV5-1	TRBD1	15
TGTGCCAGCAGTTACTCCCCAGCGGTGGGGCCTAGGGCCGGGGAGCTGTTTTTT	CASSYSPAVGPRAGELFF	.	TRBJ2-2	TRBV6-2/TRBV6-3	.	18
TGTGCCAGCAGTCGCCCGGGGGCCACCGGGGAGCTGTTTTTT	CASSRPGATGELFF	few	TRBJ2-2	TRBV6-2/TRBV6-3	.	14
TGTGCCAGCAGCTTACTCTCTATCGTCTCCCTCGTAGATACGCAGTATTTT	CASSLLSIVSLVDTQYF	few	TRBJ2-3	TRBV7-9	.	17
TGCAGCGTTGGGGCAGTGGATTCCTACGAGCAGTACTTC	CSVGAVDSYEQYF	.	TRBJ2-7	TRBV29-1	.	13
TGTGCCAGCAGTTACTCGGTAGATGAGCAGTTCTTC	CASSYSVDEQFF	.	TRBJ2-1	TRBV6-6	.	12
TGCAGTGCTTACCCTTTACCCGCGACCCCTTTCCAAGAGACCCAGTACTTC	CSAYPLPATPFQETQYF	many	TRBJ2-5	TRBV20-1	.	17
TGTGCCAGCAGCCTGGGACAGCGTCAAGAGACCCAGTACTTC	CASSLGQRQETQYF	.	TRBJ2-5	TRBV5-6	TRBD1	14
TGCAGTGCTAGAGTAGAGAACCACTATGGCTACACCTTC	CSARVENHYGYTF	.	TRBJ1-2	TRBV20-1	.	13
TGCGCCTCGGGACAAGGATCCTACGAGCAGTACTTC	CASGQGSYEQYF	.	TRBJ2-7	TRBV5-1	.	12
TGTGCCAGCAGAGTTTTGGACAGGGATGCCACCGGGGAGCTGTTTTTT	CASRVLDRDATGELFF	.	TRBJ2-2	TRBV2	TRBD1	16
TGCGCCAGCAGCCAACCCGCACGGGACAGGGTCTACGAGCAGTACTTC	CASSQPARDRVYEQYF	.	TRBJ2-7	TRBV4-1	TRBD1	16
TGTGCCAGCAGCACCCTGGGGGAGCGGGAGACCCAGTACTTC	CASSTLGERETQYF	many	TRBJ2-5	TRBV5-6	.	14
TGCGCCAGCAGCTTGGCAGGGTTGACCTACAATGAGCATTTCTTC	CASSLAGLTYNEHFF	.	TRBJ2-1	TRBV5-1	.	15
TGTGCCAGCAGCCTTCATAGACAGGGGATTTCGTACGAGCAGTACTTC	CASSLHRQGISYEQYF	few	TRBJ2-7	TRBV6-5	TRBD1	16
TGTGCCAGCAGTTACGGGCCCAACAATGAGCAGTTCTTC	CASSYGPNNEQFF	.	TRBJ2-1	TRBV6-5	.	13
TGTGCCAGCAGTTACCGCACGAACACTGAAGCTTTCTTT	CASSYRTNTEAFF	many	TRBJ1-1	TRBV6-5	.	13
TGTGCCAGCAGCTTAGACTTGGGGGGGAGGCAGCCCCAGCATTTT	CASSLDLGGRQPQHF	few	TRBJ1-5	TRBV7-2	.	15
TGTGCCAGCAGCTTAGCAATCAGGGGCGCTGAAGCTTTCTTT	CASSLAIRGAEAFF	.	TRBJ1-1	TRBV7-2	.	14
TGTGCCAGCAGTTTGGTAGGGCACGGGGAGCTGTTTTTT	CASSLVGHGELFF	.	TRBJ2-2	TRBV12-3/TRBV12-4	.	13
TGTGCCAGCAGCGGCCGCACGTGGGACAGGGCGGGGGAGACCCAGTACTTC	CASSGRTWDRAGETQYF	.	TRBJ2-5	TRBV7-9	TRBD1	17
TGTGCCAGCAGCTTAGCTAGACTTCAAGAGACCCAGTACTTC	CASSLARLQETQYF	.	TRBJ2-5	TRBV7-9	.	14